This TCR beta chain comes out of a study of beta chain features in type 1 diabetes (dated by TCRdb to the late 2010s). With respect to the entire study: Mean age, gender distribution, total cell number and subset yield did not differ between patients and healthy donors. Whereas all 30 or so donors provided naive and central memory subsets, regulatory and stem cell-like memory subsets were isolated from just 8 patients and about eight healthy donors. The study compared TCRB repertoires of sorted circulating CD4+ T cell subsets between recently diagnosed type 1 diabetes patients and matched healthy donors. Across all samples, approximately 98,000,000 sorted cells were examined, and cell number per subset correlated strongly with RNA yield.

A single peripheral blood draw of around 100 mL on average was collected from each donor into heparinised tubes. A BD FACSAria II was used to sort naive, central memory, regulatory and stem cell-like memory CD4+ T cells with a panel that included CD45RO, CCR7, CD25, CD127, CD95 and CD27. A purity above 98% was achieved for all sorted populations. PBMCs were isolated immediately by Lymphoprep density gradient centrifugation and stained directly without culture. Samples were stained and sorted in pairs, with one healthy donor and one patient per experiment, so that batch effects were minimized. About this clone: The antigen it recognizes is unknown. No per-base quality is available; no much larger clone lies one base away.

All of the isolated RNA was reverse transcribed with the High Capacity cDNA Reverse Transcription Kit, so expressed TCRB transcripts were sequenced. Deep immunoSEQ sequencing was performed on naive, central memory and regulatory T cell samples, with an average of approximately 4 million total reads per sample. Sorted cells were lysed in RLT buffer, and RNA was extracted using DNase-treated RNeasy Micro or Mini kits according to cell number. To prevent cross-contamination, every cell subset was processed on its own, while patient and healthy donor samples were processed together. Using the immunoSEQ multiplex PCR, TCRB sequences were amplified from cDNA into 87-bp fragments spanning the CDR3 region. Amplicons were sequenced on the Illumina HiSeq platform. From the authors' description of their analysis: Synthetic template baselines were used to correct PCR bias computationally, reads within Hamming distance 2 were collapsed, and singletons that could not be merged were discarded. Reads were aligned against IMGT to assign V, D and J genes, CDR3 length and insertions or deletions at six rearrangement sites. Clonotype counts were normalized to sorted cell number within each subset before computing true diversity and Gini coefficients with the tcR R package. Repertoire sharing was quantified using the overlap coefficient calculated on TCRB nucleotide sequences. As a proxy for the pre-selection repertoire, out-of-frame TCRB sequences from naive cells were analyzed. Held by TCRdb, this immuneACCESS table contains in-frame sequences only and omits some clones. Under half of the omission traces to an unresolved V gene where checked; the cause of the rest is unknown. V and J calls plus clone size are reproduced from that table; the DNA served to infer D and trimming. This sample gives 680,000 or so clones in total; 13% of them show up just once. The ten largest clones add up to approximately 0.02% of the sample.

Points the paper makes about the study in general: At VDJ recombination sites, type 1 diabetes patients had fewer insertions and more deleted nucleotides, which implies abnormalities in thymic rearrangement. Only small numbers of individuals were included in the HLA sub-analyses, which left unresolved whether HLA type had any influence on TCRB rearrangement. Shorter templates might be favored by PCR, yet because patient and control samples were amplified and corrected together, any such skew would affect both groups equally. The naive, central memory and regulatory TCRB repertoires appeared to resemble one another more closely among patients than among healthy donors. Because cDNA was sequenced instead of genomic DNA, highly expressing activated cells could be over-represented, though the groups showed no difference in activation or CD3 levels. Type 1 diabetes patients showed a moderate but significant shortening of TCRB CDR3 length in all four CD4+ subsets.

The germline V gene (reference sequence) gives CDR1 as LNHDA and CDR2 as SQIVND. From cysteine to phenylalanine, the CDR3 is 13 amino acids long. Kept here is only the CDR3 DNA, which spans 39 bases and is read in frame from base 1. V gives up 6 bases and J gives up 2 bases, and the segment between their germline ends measures 9 bases. The chain uses TRBV19 and TRBJ2-3, with the D segment identity uncertain. This clonotype was sampled from a man aged 18 to 35 with type 1 diabetes. The sample taken for sequencing was naive CD4+ T cells from blood. The sample's cell subset or site label, in plain terms: true naive CD4+ T cells. The nucleotide sequence reads TGTGCCAGTAGACTCCAAATCACAGATACGCAGTATTTT. Protein translation: CASRLQITDTQYF.